Listed here is a single T cell receptor (beta chain). The antigen remains undetermined. The data were taken from a study of shared clonotypes between healthy human individuals. Whole-study context: Aged between 18 and 49, the donors were a couple of women and a few men.

Study-wide findings and caveats: The study drew on few donors, limiting represented genetic and exposure-history diversity. A few donors shared approximately 5% of their naive CD4 clonotypes.

Germline V gene data show CDR1 as MDHEN and CDR2 as SYDVKM. J was trimmed by 7 bases and V by 3 bases; bases with no gene match: 2. The length of the CDR3 is 14 residues. The study ran the assay at deep level. The repertoire was sequenced with immunoSEQ multiplex PCR; TCRdb's copy has only in-frame clones and lacks some. The sample lists millions of clones; over 85% were seen once. Only CD45RO-negative cells positively selected for CCR7 counted as naive CD8 cells, so terminally differentiated effector memory CD45RA+ cells were excluded. V gene TRBV28 combines with J gene TRBJ1-6; 8 nucleotides match TRBD1. The sequence was obtained from a man younger than 35 in good health. The sample consisted of naive CD8+ T cells sorted from blood. DNA of the CDR3: TGTGCCAGCAGTTTGACAGGGGCCAATTCACCCCTCCACTTT. Protein sequence: CASSLTGANSPLHF.